Listed below are T cell receptor beta chains from one sample, sequenced in a study of blood T cells in healthy people across ages. One entry per CDR3 protein, called by TCRdb with MiXCR from the 5' RACE reads. The table records about 1.5 million distinct CDR3 sequences, less than 45% of them present only once. The sequenced material came from blood. These receptors were obtained from a woman between 18 and 29 years old in good health. The CDR3 runs from the conserved cysteine through the conserved F or W. Fields, in order: V gene, J gene, CDR3 protein.

v_call: TRBV20-1
j_call: TRBJ2-7
cdr3_aa: CSARDFEGFRYEQYF

v_call: TRBV7-2
j_call: TRBJ1-1
cdr3_aa: CASSSTGSVTEAFF

v_call: TRBV29-1
j_call: TRBJ2-7
cdr3_aa: CSVEESTSGGQYF

v_call: TRBV20-1
j_call: TRBJ2-7
cdr3_aa: CSATGREDYEQYF

v_call: TRBV27
j_call: .
cdr3_aa: CASSLSGGSPTYEQYF

v_call: TRBV12-3/TRBV12-4
j_call: TRBJ2-3
cdr3_aa: CASSDLAGGTSDTQYF

v_call: TRBV9
j_call: TRBJ2-1
cdr3_aa: CASSVGTSMVNEQFF

v_call: TRBV4-3
j_call: TRBJ2-4
cdr3_aa: CASSRGQGMVRVQYF

v_call: TRBV3-1
j_call: TRBJ2-1
cdr3_aa: CAGSLGTGFSEQFF

v_call: TRBV3-1
j_call: TRBJ2-1
cdr3_aa: CASSQGHGAGDKNEQFF

v_call: TRBV20-1
j_call: .
cdr3_aa: CSARDRARSYNEQYF

v_call: TRBV28
j_call: TRBJ2-5
cdr3_aa: CASSAPPLKTYNEQYF

v_call: TRBV27
j_call: TRBJ1-2
cdr3_aa: CASRLRGANYGYTF

v_call: TRBV5-6
j_call: TRBJ1-1
cdr3_aa: CASSSPRQMNTEAFF

v_call: TRBV6-5
j_call: TRBJ1-2
cdr3_aa: CASSTGVHGYTF

v_call: TRBV7-9
j_call: TRBJ1-4
cdr3_aa: CASSSRQGLTGEKLFF

v_call: TRBV4-3
j_call: TRBJ1-4
cdr3_aa: CASSQEGGFNEKLFF

v_call: TRBV27
j_call: TRBJ1-1
cdr3_aa: CASSFSVSPNTEAFF

v_call: TRBV5-1
j_call: TRBJ2-1
cdr3_aa: CASSKEEDEQFF

v_call: TRBV29-1
j_call: TRBJ2-7
cdr3_aa: CSVLGFSGKYEQYF

v_call: TRBV20-1
j_call: TRBJ2-5
cdr3_aa: CSARDASGANEQYF